This T cell receptor (beta chain) stems from a study of molecular identifiers for immune sequencing clone quantification. General study findings and limits: Sizes of highly expanded clones could be underestimated through identical TCRs sharing a barcode.

A CD8+CD4-CCR7+CD45RA+ gate was used to sort naive CD8 T cells. V gave up 3 bases and J gave up 1 base, with 14 bases separating them. This CDR3 has 16 amino acids. The V gene's germline CDR1 is LGHNA and CDR2 YSLEER. The authors built bulk TCR libraries by previously described methods with listed TCR primers. TCRdb reprocessed the PCR reads with MiXCR, giving one entry per CDR3 protein. Among 90,000 to 120,000 distinct CDR3 sequences listed, roughly a third were seen once. A few counts support this clonotype. Its matching antigen is unknown. The sample consisted of naive CD8+ T cells from blood, with Jurkat cell RNA spiked in. As to subset: FACS-sorted CD8+CD4-CCR7+CD45RA+ naive T cells. The chain employs TRBV4-3 and TRBJ2-3; possibly TRBD2 for D (6 bases). The source of this sequence is a human donor in good health. Some libraries in this study had Jurkat cell RNA spiked in. The chain's CDR3 is CASSQASGSRTDTQYF. The CDR3 DNA is TGCGCCAGCAGCCAGGCGAGCGGGTCTCGCACAGATACGCAGTATTTT.